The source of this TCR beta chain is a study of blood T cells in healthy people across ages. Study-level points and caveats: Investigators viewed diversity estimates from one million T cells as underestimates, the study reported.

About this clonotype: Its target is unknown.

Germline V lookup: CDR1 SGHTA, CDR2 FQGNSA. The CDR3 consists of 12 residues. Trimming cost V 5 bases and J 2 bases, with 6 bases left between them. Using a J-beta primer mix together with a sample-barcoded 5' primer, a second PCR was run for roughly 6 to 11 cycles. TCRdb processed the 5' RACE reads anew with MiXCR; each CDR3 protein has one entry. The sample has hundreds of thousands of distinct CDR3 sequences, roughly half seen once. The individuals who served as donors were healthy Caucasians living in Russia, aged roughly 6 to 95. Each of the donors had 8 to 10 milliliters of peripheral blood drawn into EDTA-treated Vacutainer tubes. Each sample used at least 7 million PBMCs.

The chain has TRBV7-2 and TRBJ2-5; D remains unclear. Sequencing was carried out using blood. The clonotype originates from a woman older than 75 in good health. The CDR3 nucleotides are TGTGCCAGCAGCATCGGGCAAGAGACCCAGTACTTC. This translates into CASSIGQETQYF.